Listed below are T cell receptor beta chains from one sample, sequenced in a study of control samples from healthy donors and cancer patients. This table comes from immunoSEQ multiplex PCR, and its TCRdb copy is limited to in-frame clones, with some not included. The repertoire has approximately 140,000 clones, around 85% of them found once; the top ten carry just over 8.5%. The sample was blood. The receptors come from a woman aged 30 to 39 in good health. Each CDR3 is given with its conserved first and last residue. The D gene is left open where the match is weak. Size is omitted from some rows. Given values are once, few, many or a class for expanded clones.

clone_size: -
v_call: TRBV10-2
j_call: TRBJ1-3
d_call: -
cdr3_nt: TGCGCCAGCAGGGTGGAGTATTCCAGCTCTGGAAACACCATATATTTT
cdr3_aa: CASRVEYSSSGNTIYF

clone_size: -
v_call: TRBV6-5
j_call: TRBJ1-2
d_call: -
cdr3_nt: TGTGCCAGCAGTTACTCAGCGGGAAACTATGGCTACACCTTC
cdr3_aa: CASSYSAGNYGYTF

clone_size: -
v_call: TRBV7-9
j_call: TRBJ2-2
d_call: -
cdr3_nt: TGTGCCAGCGGGAGGACGGATAAAACGAACACCGGGGAGCTGTTTTTT
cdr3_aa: CASGRTDKTNTGELFF

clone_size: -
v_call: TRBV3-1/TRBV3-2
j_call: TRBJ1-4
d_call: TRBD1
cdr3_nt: TGTGCCAGCAGCCCCACAGGGGGCGGAGATGAAAAACTGTTTTTT
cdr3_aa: CASSPTGGGDEKLFF

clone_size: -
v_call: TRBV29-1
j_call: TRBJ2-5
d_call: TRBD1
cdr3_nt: TGCAGCGGGGGGACAGGGGGAGAGACCCAGTACTTC
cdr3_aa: CSGGTGGETQYF

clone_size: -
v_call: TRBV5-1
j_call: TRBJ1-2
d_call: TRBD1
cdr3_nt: TGCGCCAGCAGCTCTCCGGGACAGGAAGGTGGCTACACCTTC
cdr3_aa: CASSSPGQEGGYTF

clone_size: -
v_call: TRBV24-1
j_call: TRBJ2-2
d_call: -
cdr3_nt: TGTGCCACCAGCCCCCTTCTGACCGGGGAGCTGTTTTTT
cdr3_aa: CATSPLLTGELFF

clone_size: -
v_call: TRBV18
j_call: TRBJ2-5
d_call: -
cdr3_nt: TGTGCCAGCTCACCACCCCAGGGGAGGGGCGAGACCCAGTACTTC
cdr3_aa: CASSPPQGRGETQYF

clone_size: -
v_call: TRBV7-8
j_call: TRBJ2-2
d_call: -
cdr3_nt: TGTGCCAGCAGCCTCTTAACCGGGGAGCTGTTTTTT
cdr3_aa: CASSLLTGELFF

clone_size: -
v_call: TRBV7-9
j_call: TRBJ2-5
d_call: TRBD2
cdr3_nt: TGTGCCAGCAGCTTTATGGTAGCGGGAGTAGAGACCCAGTACTTC
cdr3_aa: CASSFMVAGVETQYF

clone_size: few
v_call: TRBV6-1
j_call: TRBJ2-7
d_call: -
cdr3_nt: TGTGCCAGCAGTGAACCTTCATTAACCTACGAGCAGTACTTC
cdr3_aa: CASSEPSLTYEQYF

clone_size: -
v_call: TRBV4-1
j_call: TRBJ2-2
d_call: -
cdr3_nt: TGCGCCAGCAGAGTACCAGGGAGAGGCACCGGGGAGCTGTTTTTT
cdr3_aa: CASRVPGRGTGELFF

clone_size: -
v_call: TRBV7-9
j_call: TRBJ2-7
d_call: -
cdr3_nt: TGTGCCAGCAGCTTAGCGGGACTCTCGAAGAAGTACTTC
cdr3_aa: CASSLAGLSKKYF

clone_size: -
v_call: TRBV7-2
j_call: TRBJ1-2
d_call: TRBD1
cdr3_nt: TGTGCCAGCAGCTTAGTGCACCCGGGACAGGGTGATCATGGCTACACCTTC
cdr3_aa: CASSLVHPGQGDHGYTF

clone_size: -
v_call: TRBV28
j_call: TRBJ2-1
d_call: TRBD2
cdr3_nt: TGTGCCAGCAGTGCGGGGGGGTCCTACAATGAGCAGTTCTTC
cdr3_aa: CASSAGGSYNEQFF

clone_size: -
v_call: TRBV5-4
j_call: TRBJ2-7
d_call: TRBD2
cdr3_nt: TGTGCCAGCAGCTTGGCTGGAGAACTAGCGGGAAGCGAGCAGTACTTC
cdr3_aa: CASSLAGELAGSEQYF

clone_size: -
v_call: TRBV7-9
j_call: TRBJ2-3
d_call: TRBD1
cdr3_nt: TGTGCCAGCAGCTTAGATAGAAGGACAGGGGGCACAGATACGCAGTATTTT
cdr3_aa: CASSLDRRTGGTDTQYF

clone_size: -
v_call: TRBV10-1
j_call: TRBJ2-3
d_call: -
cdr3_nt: TGCGCCAGCAATTCGGACGGCGCCACAGATACGCAGTATTTT
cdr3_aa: CASNSDGATDTQYF

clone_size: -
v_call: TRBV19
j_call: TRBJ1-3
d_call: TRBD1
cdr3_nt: TGTGCCAGTAGCCCCGGCGGCAGGGGGGACACCATATATTTT
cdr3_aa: CASSPGGRGDTIYF

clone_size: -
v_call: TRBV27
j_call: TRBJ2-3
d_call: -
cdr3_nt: TGTGCCAGCAGTTTGACGGTCGGGGTCCTAGATACGCAGTATTTT
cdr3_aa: CASSLTVGVLDTQYF

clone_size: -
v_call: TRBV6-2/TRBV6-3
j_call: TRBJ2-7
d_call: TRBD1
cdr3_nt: TGTGCCAGCAGTTCCCCGACAGGGAAAGTCTACGAGCAGTACTTC
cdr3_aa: CASSSPTGKVYEQYF

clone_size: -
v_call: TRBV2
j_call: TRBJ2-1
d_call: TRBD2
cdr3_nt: TGTGCCAGCAGGACTAGCGGGGGGGTCTATGAGCAGTTCTTC
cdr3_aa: CASRTSGGVYEQFF

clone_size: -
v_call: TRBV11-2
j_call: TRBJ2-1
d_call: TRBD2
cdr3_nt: TGTGCCAGCAGTTTTAGCGGGAGGGCGGGCCAATACGGGAATGAGCAGTTCTTC
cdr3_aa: CASSFSGRAGQYGNEQFF

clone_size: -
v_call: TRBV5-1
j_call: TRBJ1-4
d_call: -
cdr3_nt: TGCGCCAGCAGCTTGGAGGGGACCGTCATTAATGAAAAACTGTTTTTT
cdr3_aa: CASSLEGTVINEKLFF

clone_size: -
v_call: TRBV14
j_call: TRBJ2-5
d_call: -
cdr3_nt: TGTGCCAGCAGCCAAGATGGCAGTTTAGGCGAGACCCAGTACTTC
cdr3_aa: CASSQDGSLGETQYF